Below, 32 T cell receptor beta chains from the same sample are listed, as sequenced in a study of blood T cell repertoires in COVID-19. TCRdb's copy holds only in-frame clones and misses some; the assay was immunoSEQ multiplex PCR. Of fewer than 250,000 clones in the sample, roughly 90% were seen once. What was sequenced was PBMCs or T cells enriched from blood (not recorded which). These receptors all come from a woman in her twenties or thirties with acute COVID-19.

This chain's CDR3 is CASSLEGGVREQYF. CDR3 in DNA: TGCGCCAGCAGCCTCGAGGGGGGGGTCCGCGAGCAGTACTTC. The rearrangement joins TRBV4-3 to TRBJ2-7; a possible D gene is TRBD2 (7 bases). The CDR3 loop spans 14 amino acids. The germline V gene encodes CDR1 LGHNA and CDR2 YSLEER. V lost 4 bases to trimming and J lost 6 bases, with 16 bases between them.

J is TRBJ2-1 and V is TRBV4-2; D not resolved. The CDR3 sequence is 11 residues long. The V gene lost 1 base and the J gene lost 12 bases, with 7 bases spanning the gap. Germline loops: CDR1 LGHNA, CDR2 YNFKEQ. The CDR3 nucleotides read TGTGCCAGCAGCCAAGGACGCGGGCAGTTCTTC. This gives the protein CASSQGRGQFF.

CDR3 residues: CSVAGTGVYEQYF. The CDR3 DNA is TGCAGCGTAGCCGGGACAGGGGTGTACGAGCAGTACTTC. This chain joins TRBV29-1 and TRBJ2-7; 10 bases line up with TRBD1. CDR1 and CDR2 (germline): SQVTM, ANQGSEA. CDR3 length: 13 residues. V lost 6 bases to trimming and J lost 4 bases; unmatched junction nucleotides: 6.

The V and J genes are TRBV19 and TRBJ2-2; 11 positions agree with TRBD1. The CDR3 consists of 15 residues. CDR1 is LNHDA, CDR2 SQIVND, per germline (reference sequence). V was pared by 6 bases and J by 4 bases, with 4 bases of the junction left unmatched. The CDR3 coding sequence is TGTGCCAGTAGCGTCGGGACAGGGGGCACCGGGGAGCTGTTTTTT. It encodes CASSVGTGGTGELFF.

The chain joins TRBV12-3 or TRBV12-4 to TRBJ1-1, with D unclear. V gave up 6 bases and J gave up 8 bases, with 7 bases separating them. The CDR3 has 10 amino acids. CDR3 sequence (DNA): TGTGCCAGCAGCCAGGTAGAAGCTTTCTTT. It translates to CASSQVEAFF.

This clone was counted once. DNA of the CDR3: TGTGCCAGCTCTTTCGAGAGGAATCAGCCCCAGCATTTT. Protein: CASSFERNQPQHF. The chain combines TRBV6-5 with TRBJ1-5, with no clear D. Germline CDR1 MNHEY, CDR2 SVGAGI. The CDR3 length is 13 residues. Trimming stripped 8 bases from V and 4 bases from J, with 12 bases between.

This clone was recorded once. V usage is TRBV13 and J usage is TRBJ2-3; D not resolved. The germline V and J ends were trimmed by 5 bases and 6 bases, with 12 bases remaining between them. Germline CDR1 PRHDT, CDR2 FYEKMQ (reference sequence). The CDR3 covers 13 residues. This CDR3 is CASSPPDGDTQYF. The CDR3, as DNA: TGTGCCAGCAGCCCGCCCGACGGGGATACGCAGTATTTT.

The chain carries TRBV19 and TRBJ1-5; possible D gene TRBD1, 5 bases. The germline V gene encodes CDR1 LNHDA and CDR2 SQIVND (reference sequence). The CDR3 has 15 residues. With 0 bases removed from V and 0 bases from J, the gap between germline ends came to 6 bases. In DNA, the CDR3 is TGTGCCAGTAGTATAGAAGGGGCTAGCAATCAGCCCCAGCATTTT. This codes for CASSIEGASNQPQHF.

This clone was detected a few times. This chain uses TRBV6-2 or TRBV6-3 with TRBJ1-5; no clear D gene. Trimming left V 2 bases short and J 9 bases short, with 5 bases between. Germline CDR1 and CDR2: MNHEY and SVGEGT. The CDR3 length is 11 residues. In nucleotides, the CDR3 is TGTGCCAGCAGTTACCCCGGGCCCCAGCATTTT. It codes for CASSYPGPQHF.

The gene calls are TRBV28 and TRBJ1-4; D is perhaps TRBD1 (5 bases). CDR1 MDHEN and CDR2 SYDVKM come from the germline V gene. V lost 2 bases and J lost 3, with 13 bases in between. This CDR3 comprises 16 residues. In DNA, the CDR3 is TGTGCCAGCAGTTTAGGGGCCAGGGATCCTAATGAAAAACTGTTTTTT. This codes for CASSLGARDPNEKLFF.

V usage is TRBV4-2 and J usage is TRBJ2-1; 7 nucleotides agree with TRBD2. After removal of 4 bases from V and 3 bases from J, the junction contained 6 bases not matched to a gene. This CDR3 spans 15 amino acids. Germline V gene lookup returns CDR1 LGHNA and CDR2 YNFKEQ. The CDR3 loop reads CASSPGREFYNEQFF. CDR3 bases: TGTGCCAGCAGCCCGGGGAGGGAGTTCTACAATGAGCAGTTCTTC.

The chain combines TRBV2 with TRBJ1-6; the match to TRBD1 covers 9 bases. The CDR3 has 14 amino acids. V dropped 8 bases and J dropped 8; count of bases not matched to a gene: 7. The V gene's germline CDR1 is SNHLY and CDR2 FYNNEI. The CDR3 reads CASEKGQGDSPLHF. CDR3 nucleotide sequence: TGTGCCAGCGAAAAGGGACAGGGTGATTCACCCCTCCACTTT.

CDR3 residues: CSVPDSNYGYTF. Written as DNA, the CDR3 is TGCAGCGTCCCGGACAGTAACTATGGCTACACCTTC. The V and J genes are TRBV29-1 and TRBJ1-2, with a possible D match to TRBD1 (6 bases). The CDR3 loop spans 12 amino acids. The germline V and J ends were trimmed by 6 bases and 1 base, with 9 bases remaining between them. The germline V gene has CDR1 SQVTM and CDR2 ANQGSEA.

The V and J genes are TRBV11-2 and TRBJ2-7; D remains ambiguous. The V and J ends lost 1 base and 6 bases respectively, with 7 bases between them. This CDR3 is 12 amino acids long. CDR1 is SGHAT, CDR2 FQNNGV, per germline. CDR3 nucleotides: TGTGCCAGCAGCTTAGGTCCCCGCGAGCAGTACTTC. The encoded protein is CASSLGPREQYF. The whole variable domain, remainder taken from reference TRBV11-2 and TRBJ2-7, is EAGVAQSPRYKIIEKRQSVAFWCNPISGHATLYWYQQILGQGPKLLIQFQNNGVVDDSQLPKDRFSAERLKGVDSTLKIQPAKLEDSAVYLCASSLGPREQYFGPGTRLTVT.

V is TRBV9 and J is TRBJ2-7; 8 bases are shared with TRBD1. V shed 4 bases and J 2 bases; nucleotides not matched to a gene: 11. This CDR3 comprises 16 residues. Germline V gives CDR1 SGDLS, CDR2 YYNGEE. The CDR3 region is CASSRAGGRSTYEQYF. The CDR3 DNA reads TGTGCCAGCAGCCGGGCAGGGGGCAGGTCGACCTACGAGCAGTACTTC.

V usage is TRBV5-1 and J usage is TRBJ1-2; D not resolved. Germline V CDR1 and CDR2: SGHRS, YFSETQ. The germline V and J ends were trimmed by 0 bases and 7 bases, with 13 bases remaining between them. CDR3 size: 14 residues. The CDR3 spells CASSLDPGDSGYTF. Written as DNA, the CDR3 is TGCGCCAGCAGCTTGGATCCCGGGGATTCTGGCTACACCTTC.

The rearrangement joins TRBV10-3 to TRBJ1-3; D uncertain. From germline, CDR1 is ENHRY and CDR2 SYGVKD. Trimming shortened V by 0 bases and J by 3 bases, and 9 bases separated the two germline ends. This CDR3 is built from 15 residues. The CDR3 sequence: CAISESRRDGNTIYF. The CDR3 DNA reads as TGTGCCATCAGTGAGTCGCGACGGGATGGAAACACCATATATTTT.

This clone has only one observation. The chain has TRBV4-3 and TRBJ1-5; no reliable D call. The CDR3 totals 13 residues. Germline CDR1 is LGHNA and CDR2 is YSLEER. V was clipped by 0 bases and J by 6 bases, with 6 bases between them. The CDR3 reads CASSQDEGQPQHF. Written as DNA, the CDR3 is TGCGCCAGCAGCCAAGACGAGGGTCAGCCCCAGCATTTT.

The V and J genes are TRBV10-3 and TRBJ1-4, with D perhaps matching TRBD1 (6 bases). V lost 3 bases and J lost 8, with 13 bases in between. CDR3 length: 14 amino acids. Germline V gives CDR1 ENHRY, CDR2 SYGVKD. CDR3 coding DNA: TGTGCCATCAGTGACGCACAGGGAGGGGAAAAACTGTTTTTT. Its protein product is CAISDAQGGEKLFF.

In regard to this clone: This sample also contains other DNA sequences that code for the same CDR3. The V call is TRBV7-2, the J call TRBJ2-3; TRBD2 aligns across 10 bases. CDR1 and CDR2 from the germline V gene are SGHTA and FQGNSA. Trimming took 1 base from V and 6 from J; bases not matched to a gene: 4. This CDR3 has 15 residues. This CDR3 is CASSLVGLAADTQYF. CDR3 nucleotides: TGTGCCAGCAGCTTAGTTGGACTAGCGGCGGATACGCAGTATTTT.

The chain is built from TRBV11-3 and TRBJ2-3; TRBD1 agrees at 9 bases. Trimming removed 5 bases from V and 1 base from J; junction bases left unmatched: 7. This CDR3 is 16 amino acids long. Germline V CDR1 and CDR2: SGHNT, YENEEA. CDR3 sequence: CASSRGTGSGTDTQYF. CDR3 in DNA: TGTGCCAGCAGCCGCGGGACAGGGAGTGGCACAGATACGCAGTATTTT.

This clone came up a few times. V usage is TRBV11-2 and J usage is TRBJ1-2; 8 bases are a match to TRBD1. V gave up 1 base and J gave up 2 bases; unmatched junction bases: 6. This CDR3 has 16 residues. Germline V gene lookup returns CDR1 SGHAT and CDR2 FQNNGV. CDR3: CASSLGAGGSNYGYTF. The CDR3 coding sequence is TGTGCCAGCAGCTTAGGTGCAGGGGGCTCAAACTATGGCTACACCTTC.

This clone has a handful of counts. The chain joins TRBV12-5 to TRBJ2-1; TRBD2 might be the D (5 bases). CDR1 and CDR2 (germline): LGHNT, FRNRAP. The CDR3 totals 14 residues. V shed 4 bases and J shed 2 bases, with 9 bases lying between them. The DNA of the CDR3 is TGTGCTAGTGGTTCGGGGTTCACCTACAATGAGCAGTTCTTC. Protein product: CASGSGFTYNEQFF.

The chain couples TRBV10-2 to TRBJ1-2, with a tentative D call TRBD1 (5 bases). Germline V lookup: CDR1 WSHSY, CDR2 SAAADI. This CDR3 is built from 12 residues. V was trimmed by 8 bases and J by 4 bases, leaving 11 bases between them. CDR3 in DNA: TGCGCCAGCTTGACAGAAGTCTATGGCTACACCTTC. Amino acid sequence: CASLTEVYGYTF.

This chain connects TRBV10-3 to TRBJ2-7; tentatively, D is TRBD2 (5 bases). V was cut by 0 bases and J by 3 bases, with 12 bases left in between. CDR3 length: 15 amino acids. The germline gives CDR1 ENHRY, CDR2 SYGVKD. In nucleotides, the CDR3 is TGTGCCATCAGTGAGTCGCATCTAGCCGGCTACGAGCAGTACTTC. This sequence encodes CAISESHLAGYEQYF.

The rearrangement links TRBV28 to TRBJ2-3; 8 positions match TRBD1. Trimming took 7 bases from V and 0 from J; bases not matched to a gene: 3. This CDR3 comprises 14 residues. The V gene's germline CDR1 is MDHEN and CDR2 SYDVKM. CDR3 DNA: TGTGCCAGCAACCGGGACAGGAGCACAGATACGCAGTATTTT. It specifies CASNRDRSTDTQYF.

The chain combines TRBV5-4 with TRBJ1-6; the match to TRBD1 covers 10 bases. Germline V CDR1 and CDR2: SGHNT, YYREEE (reference sequence). The CDR3 spans 15 residues. Trimming cost V 0 bases and J 10 bases; bases outside gene matches: 4. CDR3 nucleotides: TGTGCCAGCAGCTTGGACGGGACAGGGGAATCACCCCTCCACTTT. It yields the protein CASSLDGTGESPLHF.

The chain links TRBV2 to TRBJ1-2; no clear D. Germline lookup yields CDR1 SNHLY and CDR2 FYNNEI. Between the trimmed V and J ends, which lost 5 bases and 4 bases, there was a span of 5 bases. This CDR3 region has 11 residues. CDR3 DNA: TGTGCCAGCAGTACTGGCTATGGCTACACCTTC. Encoded protein: CASSTGYGYTF.

V and J are TRBV7-2 and TRBJ1-1, with 11 bases lining up with TRBD1. The V and J ends lost 0 bases and 4 bases, in that order; junction bases with no gene match: 1. The V gene's germline CDR1 is SGHTA and CDR2 FQGNSA. The CDR3 runs 15 residues. CDR3 in DNA: TGTGCCAGCAGCTTAGCAGGACAGGGGGCCACTGAAGCTTTCTTT. Its translation is CASSLAGQGATEAFF.

The J gene is TRBJ1-4, the V gene TRBV7-9; D possibly corresponds to TRBD1 (5 bases). The germline gives CDR1 SEHNR, CDR2 FQNEAQ (reference sequence). This CDR3 is 13 amino acids long. Trimming took off 0 bases at V and 11 bases at J, with 10 bases between the two ends. The CDR3 protein is CASSLAGRDKLFF. The CDR3 DNA sequence: TGTGCCAGCAGCTTAGCTGGCAGGGATAAACTGTTTTTT.

The V call is TRBV30, the J call TRBJ1-1; perhaps TRBD1 as D (5 bases). The V end lost 1 base, the J end lost 1 base, and 16 bases lay between the germline ends. The CDR3 loop spans 16 amino acids. CDR1 and CDR2 from the germline V gene are GTSNPN and SVGIG (reference sequence). The CDR3 DNA sequence: TGTGCCTGGAGTGCCTTAACCGCCACAGGGAACACTGAAGCTTTCTTT. Amino acid sequence: CAWSALTATGNTEAFF.

This chain connects TRBV6-5 to TRBJ1-5, with 7 bases fitting TRBD1. Trimming removed 6 bases from V and 6 bases from J; junction bases left unmatched: 8. CDR3 length: 14 residues. Per the germline V gene, CDR1 is MNHEY and CDR2 is SVGAGI. CDR3 sequence reads: CASSEDRIGQPQHF. As DNA, the CDR3 is TGTGCCAGCAGCGAGGACAGGATCGGTCAGCCCCAGCATTTT.